The 24 T cell receptor beta chains given below trace back to one sample, sequenced in a study of cytomegalovirus exposure and HLA in healthy donors. TCRdb keeps only in-frame clones here, not all; method: immunoSEQ multiplex PCR. Among more than 300,000 clones listed, roughly 89% were seen once. The sample taken for sequencing was PBMCs. Receptors were obtained from a woman in her late teens or twenties in good health and CMV-seronegative.

This chain links TRBV15 with TRBJ2-3, with 12 positions matching TRBD1. The length of the CDR3 is 17 residues. Germline CDR1 LNHNV, CDR2 YYDKDF (reference sequence). V trimming: 5 bases; J trimming: 6 bases; junction bases outside the gene matches: 12. The CDR3 loop is CATSLDPGTGGKDTQYF. CDR3 coding DNA: TGTGCCACCAGCCTAGACCCCGGGACAGGGGGCAAGGATACGCAGTATTTT.

In DNA form, the CDR3 reads TGTGCCAGCAGTGAAGCTAGAAGCACAGATACGCAGTATTTT. Its translation is CASSEARSTDTQYF. V is TRBV2 and J is TRBJ2-3; D remains unclear. Germline-derived CDR1 and CDR2 are SNHLY and FYNNEI. This CDR3 comprises 14 residues. Trimming removed 0 bases from V and 0 bases from J, with 4 bases in between.

In its sample, this clone was seen a few times. The J gene is TRBJ2-1, the V gene TRBV14; 7 bases line up with TRBD1. The ends lost 4 bases at V and 8 bases at J; junction bases unmatched: 8. CDR1 is SGHDN and CDR2 is FVKESK in the germline V gene. This CDR3 is 14 amino acids long. CDR3 in DNA: TGTGCCAGCAGCCCACATACAGGGGTAGATGAGCAGTTCTTC. Protein sequence: CASSPHTGVDEQFF.

The J gene is TRBJ2-1, the V gene TRBV5-1; TRBD2 aligns across 12 bases. The junction had 2 bases not matched to a gene; V was cut back by 2 bases and J by 2 bases. This CDR3 spans 16 amino acids. Germline V gene lookup returns CDR1 SGHRS and CDR2 YFSETQ. CDR3 in DNA: TGCGCCAGCAGCTTTAGACTAGCGGGAGCCTACAATGAGCAGTTCTTC. It is translated as CASSFRLAGAYNEQFF.

CDR3 sequence: CASSEREFYEQFF. In nucleotides, the CDR3 is TGTGCCAGCAGTGAGCGGGAGTTCTATGAGCAGTTCTTC. The chain has TRBV2 and TRBJ2-1; 7 nucleotides line up with TRBD2. The ends lost 3 bases at V and 8 bases at J; junction bases unmatched: 4. The germline V gene has CDR1 SNHLY and CDR2 FYNNEI. This CDR3 region has 13 residues.

The chain carries TRBV4-1 and TRBJ2-1, with TRBD2 matching over 7 bases. V dropped 1 base and J dropped 0; count of bases not matched to a gene: 9. Germline values: CDR1 MGHRA, CDR2 YSYEKL. This CDR3 is 18 amino acids long. The CDR3 sequence is CASSQAGPGLPSYNEQFF. The CDR3 region has the DNA TGCGCCAGCAGCCAAGCCGGACCGGGACTACCCTCCTACAATGAGCAGTTCTTC.

The V and J genes are TRBV2 and TRBJ2-6; weak D call: TRBD1 (5 bases). Germline CDR1 and CDR2: SNHLY and FYNNEI. Trimming took 5 bases from V and 0 from J, leaving 8 bases between them. The CDR3 has 15 amino acids. CDR3 loop: CASSLDSSGANVLTF. As DNA, the CDR3 is TGTGCCAGCAGTCTTGACAGCTCTGGGGCCAACGTCCTGACTTTC.

On this clone: At the DNA level, this CDR3 is encoded by other sequences in the same sample as well. The chain recombines TRBV28 with TRBJ1-5, with D hard to call. The V and J ends lost 2 bases and 2 bases respectively, with 4 bases between them. This CDR3 comprises 13 residues. In germline, CDR1 is MDHEN, CDR2 SYDVKM. The CDR3 nucleotides read TGTGCCAGCAGTTTAACGGGCAATCAGCCCCAGCATTTT. Translating it yields CASSLTGNQPQHF.

The rearrangement links TRBV18 to TRBJ2-7, with a weak D call TRBD1 (6 bases). The V end was cut by 3 bases, the J end by 3 bases, with 12 bases between. CDR3 length: 14 amino acids. Germline lookup yields CDR1 KGHSH and CDR2 LQKENI. The CDR3 nucleotides read TGTGCCAGCTCACCGCCGGGACATAGCTACGAGCAGTACTTC. It translates to CASSPPGHSYEQYF.

In its sample, this clone was seen once. The chain uses TRBV27 and TRBJ2-7; D may be TRBD1 (6 bases). The CDR3 runs to 16 residues. The germline V and J ends were trimmed by 2 bases and 6 bases, with 20 bases remaining between them. Germline V CDR1 and CDR2: MNHEY, SMNVEV (reference sequence). CDR3 loop: CASSLRDTGLGSEQYF. CDR3 coding DNA: TGTGCCAGCAGTTTAAGGGACACAGGACTGGGGAGCGAGCAGTACTTC.

V gene TRBV27 combines with J gene TRBJ2-1; a possible D gene is TRBD1 (6 bases). The germline V gene encodes CDR1 MNHEY and CDR2 SMNVEV (reference sequence). CDR3 size: 14 residues. Trimming took 8 bases from V and 7 from J, leaving 18 bases between them. The DNA of the CDR3 is TGTGCCAGCGGGTCCGGGACACCCCCGAATGAGCAGTTCTTC. Translation gives CASGSGTPPNEQFF.

The chain couples TRBV30 to TRBJ2-7; D might be TRBD2 (5 bases). Per the germline V gene, CDR1 is GTSNPN and CDR2 is SVGIG (reference sequence). The germline V and J ends were trimmed by 5 bases and 3 bases, with 8 bases remaining between them. CDR3 length: 11 amino acids. The CDR3 here is CAWDGLYEQYF. For the CDR3, the DNA is TGTGCCTGGGACGGACTCTACGAGCAGTACTTC.

The chain combines TRBV21-1 with TRBJ2-1; the table gives TRBD2 as D, unverified against the DNA. TRBV21-1 represents a pseudogene. This CDR3 has 16 residues. The CDR3, as DNA: TGTGCCAGCAGCAGGACTGGGCTTGAGGACCCGAATGAGCAGTTCTTC. As protein: CASSRTGLEDPNEQFF.

The rearrangement uses TRBV19 and TRBJ2-5; 7 positions agree with TRBD1. This CDR3 comprises 15 residues. With V trimmed by 4 bases and J by 2 bases, 7 bases remained unmatched. The germline CDR1 and CDR2 sequences are LNHDA and SQIVND (reference sequence). Here the CDR3 DNA reads TGTGCCAGTAGTACACTAGACAGGGATCAAGAGACCCAGTACTTC. Translating it yields CASSTLDRDQETQYF.

This chain uses TRBV5-1 with TRBJ2-1; TRBD2 aligns across 10 bases. J lost 8 bases, V lost 6 bases, and 8 bases had no gene match. Germline V gene data show CDR1 as SGHRS and CDR2 as YFSETQ. The CDR3 is 14 amino acids. DNA of the CDR3: TGCGCCAGCAAGCTAGCGGGAGAAGTGGATGAGCAGTTCTTC. Translated, it gives CASKLAGEVDEQFF. Full variable domain (outside the CDR3, taken from reference TRBV5-1 and TRBJ2-1): KAGVTQTPRYLIKTRGQQVTLSCSPISGHRSVSWYQQTPGQGLQFLFEYFSETQRNKGNFPGRFSGRQFSNSRSEMNVSTLELGDSALYLCASKLAGEVDEQFFGPGTRLTVL.

V is TRBV2 and J is TRBJ2-4; D gene unclear. Looked up from germline, CDR1 is SNHLY and CDR2 is FYNNEI. The CDR3 is 16 residues long. The V end lost 1 base, the J end lost 0 bases, and 10 bases lay between the germline ends. CDR3 nucleotides: TGTGCCAGCAGTGAAGGGGCCACCCGAGCCAAAAACATTCAGTACTTC. It specifies CASSEGATRAKNIQYF.

The rearrangement joins TRBV5-1 to TRBJ2-5, with 7 bases lining up with TRBD2. In germline, CDR1 is SGHRS, CDR2 YFSETQ. This CDR3 region has 15 residues. After removal of 9 bases from V and 0 bases from J, the junction contained 11 bases not matched to a gene. The CDR3 bases are TGCGCCACCAGTAGGAGCGGGGTAAACCAAGAGACCCAGTACTTC. This sequence encodes CATSRSGVNQETQYF.

This rearrangement joins TRBV11-2 to TRBJ2-3, with 10 bases fitting TRBD2. This CDR3 spans 17 amino acids. V lost 4 bases and J lost 8; bases outside the gene matches: 15. In germline, CDR1 is SGHAT, CDR2 FQNNGV. The CDR3 reads CASSSSSLAGAPFTQYF. DNA of the CDR3: TGTGCCAGCAGCTCCTCTTCCCTAGCGGGGGCCCCGTTTACGCAGTATTTT.

V is TRBV27 and J is TRBJ2-3, with TRBD2 matching over 7 bases. CDR1 is MNHEY, CDR2 SMNVEV, per germline (reference sequence). The trim removed 8 bases at V and 3 bases at J, leaving 14 bases unmatched. This CDR3 contains 16 residues. DNA for the CDR3: TGTGCCAGCTCGCTCCTCGGAGTAGCGGGTACAGATACGCAGTATTTT. Protein product: CASSLLGVAGTDTQYF.

The gene calls are TRBV13 and TRBJ2-1, with TRBD1 as a possible D gene (6 bases). The CDR3 is 11 amino acids. Germline CDR1 reads PRHDT; CDR2 reads FYEKMQ (reference sequence). Trimming cost V 3 bases and J 9 bases, with 6 bases left between them. This CDR3 reads CASSFRGEQFF. The CDR3 DNA is TGTGCCAGCAGCTTCAGGGGTGAGCAGTTCTTC.

This rearrangement joins TRBV7-3 to TRBJ1-2, with TRBD1 identical over 7 bases. The germline V gene encodes CDR1 SGHTA and CDR2 FQGTGA. V trimming: 5 bases; J trimming: 11 bases; junction bases outside the gene matches: 17. The CDR3 totals 15 residues. Here the CDR3 DNA reads TGTGCCAGCAGCCCCGTGAGGGGGCAAGGGTCGGGTTACACCTTC. Translation gives CASSPVRGQGSGYTF.

This CDR3 is CASSQYPGLVHEQYF. The CDR3 nucleotides are TGTGCCAGCAGTCAATATCCGGGACTAGTACACGAGCAGTACTTC. The J gene is TRBJ2-7, the V gene TRBV27; 8 bases agree with TRBD2. Germline V gene sequence: CDR1 MNHEY, CDR2 SMNVEV (reference sequence). The CDR3 is 15 residues long. V shed 5 bases and J 5 bases; nucleotides not matched to a gene: 11.

This clone appeared a single time. The chain is built from TRBV2 and TRBJ2-7, with D possibly TRBD2 on 5 matching bases. The V end was cut by 7 bases, the J end by 6 bases, with 16 bases between. The CDR3 is 13 amino acids. Germline V gene lookup returns CDR1 SNHLY and CDR2 FYNNEI. The CDR3 coding sequence is TGTGCCAGCAAAAGGGTCCTCGCGGGCGAGCAGTACTTC. This translates into CASKRVLAGEQYF. The full variable domain, in which reference TRBV2 and TRBJ2-7 provide the parts outside the CDR3, is EPEVTQTPSHQVTQMGQEVILRCVPISNHLYFYWYRQILGQKVEFLVSFYNNEISEKSEIFDDQFSVERPDGSNFTLKIRSTKLEDSAMYFCASKRVLAGEQYFGPGTRLTVT.

J is TRBJ2-3 and V is TRBV6-5, with D hard to call. V lost 6 bases to trimming and J lost 5 bases, with 6 bases between them. This CDR3 is built from 11 residues. Looked up from germline, CDR1 is MNHEY and CDR2 is SVGAGI. The CDR3 here is CASSLGDTQYF. For the CDR3, the DNA is TGTGCCAGCAGCCTAGGAGATACGCAGTATTTT.